This T cell receptor beta chain is drawn from a study of cytomegalovirus exposure and HLA in healthy donors. The PCR had 60 Vbeta and 13 Jbeta primers. Per the original methods: Later reanalysis found tens of millions of unique TCR beta chains, roughly 10 million of them shared. Here immunoSEQ multiplex PCR was the method, and the copy in TCRdb shows in-frame clones only, minus some. D and trimming come from the DNA, and the V and J calls and clone size come from that table. The table lists fewer than 90,000 clones, approximately 80% of them singletons. The CDR3 consists of 14 residues. Germline V gene lookup returns CDR1 MNHNS and CDR2 SASEGT. V lost 5 bases to trimming and J lost 2 bases, with 12 bases between them.

The V and J genes are TRBV6-1 and TRBJ1-1, with D unresolved. Sequenced input: PBMCs. The clonotype comes from a man younger than 45 in good health and CMV-seronegative. CDR3 in amino acids: CASSLEVGNTEAFF. As DNA, the CDR3 is TGTGCCAGCAGTTTAGAGGTTGGAAACACTGAAGCTTTCTTT.